This TCR beta chain was sequenced for a study of regulatory T cells in long-lasting Graves disease. Study overall: Persistent Graves' disease denoted over 5 years of antithyroid drugs plus positive TSH receptor antibodies. Findings and caveats of the study: Patients with persistent disease showed a bias toward TRBV28, TRBJ1-2 and TRBJ2-5. Persistent-disease Graves' patients showed less TCR diversity than new cases.

Ten or more counts support this clonotype. Its antigen is as yet unknown. For TCR beta, libraries came from iRepertoire HTBI primers and Arm-PCR of CDR3 regions. Authors' methods: Throughout the samples, researchers identified about 56 TRBV and roughly 13 TRBJ segments. TCRdb re-derived calls from the multiplex PCR reads in MiXCR, one entry per CDR3 protein. None of the V and J calls come from the authors' own analysis; TCRdb made them. The data hold fewer than 550,000 distinct CDR3 sequences, with around a fifth observed a single time. The germline gives CDR1 SGHTA, CDR2 FQGNSA. The V gene end was trimmed by 9 bases and the J gene end by 8 bases; junction bases not matched to a gene: 8. The length of the CDR3 is 12 residues. Time point here: persistent/refractory GD, antithyroid drugs over 5 years with positive TRAb. From RNA extracted from PBMCs, the TCR library was made.

Sample: peripheral blood mononuclear cells (PBMCs), taken when the disease was refractory, from a patient treated with antithyroid drugs. The origin of this receptor is a female donor with Graves disease. The chain is built from TRBV7-2 and TRBJ1-2, with 8 bases lining up with TRBD1. The CDR3 bases are TGTGCCAGAGCTCAGGGGGCGGGCGGCTACACCTTC. It is translated as CARAQGAGGYTF.